A single sample gave rise to the 5 T cell receptor beta chains below, sequenced in a study of lung T cells in sarcoidosis with Löfgren's syndrome. Each CDR3 protein gets one entry after TCRdb re-called the reads with MiXCR. The repertoire holds thousands of distinct CDR3 sequences, with just under 20% as singletons. Sample: CD4+ T cells from bronchoalveolar lavage. The receptors originated from a human donor with sarcoidosis (Löfgren's syndrome or another form), or a control subject (not recorded which).

This clonotype was seen at least ten times. V and J are TRBV28 and TRBJ1-5; possibly TRBD1 for D (6 bases). The V end lost 6 bases, the J end lost 7 bases, and 19 bases lay between the germline ends. The CDR3 spans 15 residues. The germline CDR1 and CDR2 sequences are MDHEN and SYDVKM. The CDR3 spells CASSPLTGASQPQHF. CDR3 DNA sequence: TGTGCCAGCAGCCCCTTGACGGGGGCGAGCCAGCCCCAGCATTTT. The variable domain in full, completed from reference TRBV28 and TRBJ1-5, reads DVKVTQSSRYLVKRTGEKVFLECVQDMDHENMFWYRQDPGLGLRLIYFSYDVKMKEKGDIPEGYSVSREKKERFSLILESASTNQTSMYLCASSPLTGASQPQHFGDGTRLSIL.

Ten or more counts support this clonotype. V gene TRBV28 combines with J gene TRBJ2-7; the match to TRBD1 covers 11 bases. Trimming cost V 6 bases and J 2 bases; bases outside gene matches: 3. The CDR3 has 14 residues. Germline CDR1 MDHEN, CDR2 SYDVKM. In nucleotides, the CDR3 is TGTGCCAGCAGAGGGACAGGGGGAACCTACGAGCAGTACTTC. This translates into CASRGTGGTYEQYF.

This clonotype appeared many times. The CDR3 sequence is CASRAGLAGFQEQFF. The CDR3 DNA sequence: TGCGCCAGCAGAGCGGGACTAGCGGGATTTCAGGAGCAGTTCTTC. The gene calls are TRBV5-1 and TRBJ2-1, with 13 bases aligning to TRBD2. V lost 5 bases and J lost 10; bases outside the gene matches: 9. Per germline, CDR1 SGHRS and CDR2 YFSETQ. This CDR3 region has 15 residues.

This clonotype has a count of ten or more. J is TRBJ1-6 and V is TRBV20-1; 7 nucleotides line up with TRBD1. The CDR3 extends over 13 amino acids. Per germline, CDR1 DFQATT and CDR2 SNEGSKA (reference sequence). V dropped 7 bases and J dropped 4; count of bases not matched to a gene: 4. The CDR3 DNA reads as TGCAGTGTTTGGGGACAGTATAATTCACCCCTCCACTTT. Residues: CSVWGQYNSPLHF.

This clonotype was counted at least ten times. This chain links TRBV27 with TRBJ2-3; 7 nucleotides align to TRBD2. Per the germline V gene, CDR1 is MNHEY and CDR2 is SMNVEV (reference sequence). Trimming took 2 bases from V and 0 from J; bases not matched to a gene: 5. The CDR3 has 16 amino acids. The CDR3 protein is CASSLNEGGSTDTQYF. The DNA for the CDR3 is TGTGCCAGCAGTTTAAATGAGGGAGGGAGCACAGATACGCAGTATTTT.